Following are 23 T cell receptor beta chains from one sample sequenced in a study of blood T cell repertoires in COVID-19. Assay used: immunoSEQ multiplex PCR; TCRdb lists only in-frame clones, some missing. The sample has some 370,000 clones; around 83% are singletons. The sequencing input was PBMCs or T cells enriched from blood (not recorded which). Receptor source: a woman in her forties or fifties who had recovered from COVID-19.

In its sample, this clone was seen a few times. The rearrangement uses TRBV19 and TRBJ1-1, with D possibly being TRBD1 (6 bases). The CDR3 is made up of 13 amino acids. Deletions cut 5 bases from V and 11 bases from J, with 18 bases between. The V gene's germline CDR1 is LNHDA and CDR2 SQIVND (reference sequence). The chain's CDR3 is CASSLLGGAGAFF. Here the CDR3 DNA reads TGTGCCAGTAGTTTGCTAGGGGGAGCGGGGGCTTTCTTT.

V is TRBV18 and J is TRBJ1-1; D gene uncertain. CDR1 and CDR2 from the germline V gene are KGHSH and LQKENI. V lost 0 bases to trimming and J lost 0 bases, with 8 bases between them. CDR3 length equals 15 residues. DNA for the CDR3: TGTGCCAGCTCACCACCAATGGGAGTGAACACTGAAGCTTTCTTT. Translation gives CASSPPMGVNTEAFF. The full variable domain, with the rest looked up from reference TRBV18 and TRBJ1-1, is NAGVMQNPRHLVRRRGQEARLRCSPMKGHSHVYWYRQLPEEGLKFMVYLQKENIIDESGMPKERFSAEFPKEGPSILRIQQVVRGDSAAYFCASSPPMGVNTEAFFGQGTRLTVV.

The genes are TRBV7-9 and TRBJ1-2; D is undetermined. Trimming took off 0 bases at V and 3 bases at J, with 14 bases between the two ends. Germline V gene data show CDR1 as SEHNR and CDR2 as FQNEAQ (reference sequence). CDR3 length equals 16 residues. The CDR3: CASSLAGGPEDYGYTF. As DNA, the CDR3 is TGTGCCAGCAGCTTAGCAGGAGGTCCTGAAGACTATGGCTACACCTTC. Full variable domain (rest looked up from reference TRBV7-9 and TRBJ1-2): DTGVSQNPRHKITKRGQNVTFRCDPISEHNRLYWYRQTLGQGPEFLTYFQNEAQLEKSRLLSDRFSAERPKGSFSTLEIQRTEQGDSAMYLCASSLAGGPEDYGYTFGSGTRLTVV.

This clone was seen a few times. The chain couples TRBV7-3 to TRBJ1-2; 7 nucleotides agree with TRBD1. Germline CDR1 is SGHTA and CDR2 is FQGTGA. CDR3 size: 16 residues. The V and J ends lost 3 bases and 5 bases, in that order; junction bases with no gene match: 12. CDR3 DNA sequence: TGTGCCAGCAGCTTGACGGGACAGCCCGTTTCTTATGGCTACACCTTC. It encodes CASSLTGQPVSYGYTF.

The gene calls are TRBV15 and TRBJ1-1; no clear D gene. CDR3 size: 13 residues. The germline V gene has CDR1 LNHNV and CDR2 YYDKDF (reference sequence). V shed 5 bases and J shed 0 bases, with 7 bases lying between them. CDR3 region: CATSGQLNTEAFF. CDR3 in DNA: TGTGCCACCAGCGGGCAACTGAACACTGAAGCTTTCTTT.

The chain links TRBV19 to TRBJ2-7; 10 bases map to TRBD2. Germline V gives CDR1 LNHDA, CDR2 SQIVND (reference sequence). The CDR3 runs to 15 residues. Unmatched junction bases numbered 4, after V lost 5 bases and J lost 0 bases. The CDR3 here is CASSGLAANSYEQYF. The CDR3 DNA reads TGTGCCAGTAGTGGACTAGCGGCAAACTCCTACGAGCAGTACTTC.

This chain uses TRBV10-3 with TRBJ1-6; the D gene is possibly TRBD1 (5 bases). V was trimmed by 10 bases and J by 6 bases, leaving 22 bases between them. This CDR3 has 16 residues. Germline V gene lookup returns CDR1 ENHRY and CDR2 SYGVKD. CDR3 DNA: TGTGCCACCAACACGGGGGAGGGATCACTTAATTCACCCCTCCACTTT. Amino acid sequence: CATNTGEGSLNSPLHF.

The chain is built from TRBV27 and TRBJ1-5; D not resolved. The germline gives CDR1 MNHEY, CDR2 SMNVEV (reference sequence). V dropped 3 bases and J dropped 4 bases, with 10 bases sitting between them. The CDR3 has 14 residues. The CDR3 region has the DNA TGTGCCAGCAGTTTTGCGGGCAAAAATCAGCCCCAGCATTTT. Translation: CASSFAGKNQPQHF.

V is TRBV6-5 and J is TRBJ2-7; 8 bases match TRBD2. The length of the CDR3 is 15 residues. Trimming removed 6 bases from V and 3 bases from J; junction bases left unmatched: 10. Germline loops: CDR1 MNHEY, CDR2 SVGAGI. Here the CDR3 reads CASRRAGGTHYEQYF. For the CDR3, the DNA is TGTGCCAGCAGGAGGGCGGGAGGAACGCACTACGAGCAGTACTTC.

This chain connects TRBV18 to TRBJ2-2; 10 positions match TRBD1. V gave up 4 bases and J gave up 4 bases; unmatched junction bases: 6. Germline CDR1 reads KGHSH; CDR2 reads LQKENI. The CDR3 runs 16 residues. This chain's CDR3 is CASSQPGTGVTGELFF. CDR3 coding DNA: TGTGCCAGCTCACAACCCGGGACAGGGGTCACCGGGGAGCTGTTTTTT. Full variable domain (missing parts from reference TRBV18 and TRBJ2-2): NAGVMQNPRHLVRRRGQEARLRCSPMKGHSHVYWYRQLPEEGLKFMVYLQKENIIDESGMPKERFSAEFPKEGPSILRIQQVVRGDSAAYFCASSQPGTGVTGELFFGEGSRLTVL.

V usage is TRBV4-3 and J usage is TRBJ1-2; 8 positions match TRBD1. Germline trimming cut 2 bases from V and 4 bases from J; bases unmatched to any gene: 6. This CDR3 contains 15 residues. CDR1 and CDR2 (germline): LGHNA, YSLEER. The CDR3 sequence: CASSQTGTGGYGYTF. Here the CDR3 DNA reads TGCGCCAGCAGCCAAACCGGGACAGGAGGCTATGGCTACACCTTC.

The CDR3: CASSLGAETQYF. The CDR3 DNA reads TGTGCCAGCAGTTTAGGGGCCGAGACCCAGTACTTC. This chain joins TRBV12-3 or TRBV12-4 and TRBJ2-5; D unclear. The V and J ends lost 1 base and 5 bases respectively, with 5 bases between them. The CDR3 has 12 amino acids.

J is TRBJ2-7 and V is TRBV5-1; 9 positions agree with TRBD1. The CDR3 runs 14 residues. Germline CDR1 reads SGHRS; CDR2 reads YFSETQ. The V and J ends lost 4 bases and 5 bases, in that order; junction bases with no gene match: 7. The CDR3 DNA reads as TGCGCCAGCAGCGTCGGGACAGGGTTCAACGAGCAGTACTTC. This sequence encodes CASSVGTGFNEQYF.

The chain is built from TRBV6-5 and TRBJ1-3, with 7 bases identical to TRBD1. Trimming removed 7 bases from V and 3 bases from J; junction bases left unmatched: 6. The CDR3 covers 14 residues. Germline CDR1 and CDR2: MNHEY and SVGAGI. The CDR3 bases are TGTGCCAGCATCAACCGGGACAGTGGAAACACCATATATTTT. Amino acids: CASINRDSGNTIYF.

This clone was counted a few times. The chain employs TRBV5-1 and TRBJ2-7; D might be TRBD2 (6 bases). There are 14 residues in the CDR3. Germline V lookup: CDR1 SGHRS, CDR2 YFSETQ. Trimming took 3 bases from V and 6 from J, leaving 16 bases between them. The CDR3 reads CASSSSGTLSEQYF. Written as DNA, the CDR3 is TGCGCCAGCAGCTCCTCCGGGACTCTGAGCGAGCAGTACTTC. The variable domain in full, completed from reference TRBV5-1 and TRBJ2-7, reads KAGVTQTPRYLIKTRGQQVTLSCSPISGHRSVSWYQQTPGQGLQFLFEYFSETQRNKGNFPGRFSGRQFSNSRSEMNVSTLELGDSALYLCASSSSGTLSEQYFGPGTRLTVT.

The rearrangement joins TRBV5-5 to TRBJ2-5, with TRBD1 identical over 8 bases. Trimming cost V 2 bases and J 5 bases; bases outside gene matches: 14. From germline, CDR1 is SGHKS and CDR2 YYEKEE (reference sequence). This CDR3 has 17 residues. DNA of the CDR3: TGTGCCAGCAGCTTCTTGCCAGGGGGCGCCGGCGGGGAGACCCAGTACTTC. It translates to CASSFLPGGAGGETQYF.

J is TRBJ1-3 and V is TRBV29-1; TRBD1 is a possible D gene (5 bases). Germline CDR1 reads SQVTM; CDR2 reads ANQGSEA. CDR3 size: 15 residues. V was shortened by 0 bases and J by 3 bases, with 12 bases between the two germline ends. The CDR3: CSVEDRQGSGNTIYF. CDR3 nucleotide sequence: TGCAGCGTTGAAGACCGGCAGGGTAGTGGAAACACCATATATTTT.

Here the CDR3 reads CASSPTGGGQETQYF. The CDR3 DNA is TGTGCCAGCAGCCCCACCGGGGGGGGCCAAGAGACCCAGTACTTC. V gene TRBV11-2 combines with J gene TRBJ2-5; 8 bases fit TRBD2. The CDR3 has 15 amino acids. Germline V CDR1 and CDR2: SGHAT, FQNNGV. V shed 5 bases, J shed 1 base, and the junction held 6 bases outside the gene matches.

The chain has TRBV12-5 and TRBJ1-2; tentative D call: TRBD1 (6 bases). Germline CDR1 and CDR2: LGHNT and FRNRAP. The V and J ends lost 1 base and 3 bases respectively, with 12 bases between them. This CDR3 has 15 residues. The CDR3 region is CASGLGARGDYGYTF. Here the CDR3 DNA reads TGTGCTAGTGGTTTGGGGGCCAGGGGTGACTATGGCTACACCTTC.

The genes are TRBV6-6 and TRBJ2-5, with D possibly being TRBD2 (6 bases). V was trimmed by 6 bases and J by 5 bases, leaving 16 bases between them. Germline V gene sequence: CDR1 MNHNY, CDR2 SVGAGI (reference sequence). The CDR3 runs 14 residues. CDR3 sequence (DNA): TGTGCCAGCAGGCTCAATGGAGGGTGGGAGACCCAGTACTTC. Translated: CASRLNGGWETQYF.

The V and J genes are TRBV19 and TRBJ2-7, with unresolved D. V was cut by 7 bases and J by 3 bases, with 16 bases left in between. Germline-derived CDR1 and CDR2 are LNHDA and SQIVND (reference sequence). The CDR3 extends over 14 amino acids. CDR3 nucleotides: TGTGCCAGTATTCTTGGCGACGGAGACTACGAGCAGTACTTC. It yields the protein CASILGDGDYEQYF.

The chain is built from TRBV3-1 (or the pseudogene TRBV3-2) and TRBJ1-3, with 9 bases aligning to TRBD1. This CDR3 region has 15 residues. Germline V gives CDR1 LGHDT, CDR2 YNNKEL (reference sequence). The V segment lost 5 bases and the J segment 2 bases; nucleotides outside the gene matches: 4. The CDR3 region has the DNA TGTGCCAGCAGCTATGGGACAGGGCCTGGAAACACCATATATTTT. This codes for CASSYGTGPGNTIYF.

This clone was found once. Written as DNA, the CDR3 is TGTGCCTGGAGTCCCCGGACAGACTATGGCTACACCTTC. Translating it yields CAWSPRTDYGYTF. The rearrangement uses TRBV30 and TRBJ1-2, with a tentative D call TRBD1 (6 bases). Looked up from germline, CDR1 is GTSNPN and CDR2 is SVGIG (reference sequence). Trimming cost V 2 bases and J 3 bases, with 10 bases left between them. This CDR3 region has 13 residues.